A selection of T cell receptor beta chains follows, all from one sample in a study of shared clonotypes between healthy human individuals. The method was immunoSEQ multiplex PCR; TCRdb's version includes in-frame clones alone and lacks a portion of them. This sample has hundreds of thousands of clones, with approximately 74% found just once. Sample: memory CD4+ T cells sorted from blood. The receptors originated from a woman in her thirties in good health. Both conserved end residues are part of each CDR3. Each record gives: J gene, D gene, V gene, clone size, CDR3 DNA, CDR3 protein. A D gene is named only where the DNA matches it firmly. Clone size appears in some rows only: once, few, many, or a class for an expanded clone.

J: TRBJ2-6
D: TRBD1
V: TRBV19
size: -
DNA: TGTGCCAGTAGTATCAGACAGGGTGGGGCCAACGTCCTGACTTTC
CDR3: CASSIRQGGANVLTF

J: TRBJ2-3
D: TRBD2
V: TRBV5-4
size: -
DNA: TGTGCCAGCATCCCGGGACTAGCGGGAGGCCACACAGATACGCAGTATTTT
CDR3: CASIPGLAGGHTDTQYF

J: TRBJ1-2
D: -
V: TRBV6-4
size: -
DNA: TGTGCCAGCAGTGACGGCCCAGGGGCCTATGGCTACACCTTC
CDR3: CASSDGPGAYGYTF

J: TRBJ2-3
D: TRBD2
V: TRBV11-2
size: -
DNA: TGTGCCAGCAGCTTAGAACTAGCGGGAGAGATCACAGATACGCAGTATTTT
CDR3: CASSLELAGEITDTQYF

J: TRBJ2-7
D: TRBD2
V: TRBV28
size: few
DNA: TGTGCCAGCACCAAAAGTGGACTAGCGGATGAGCAGTACTTC
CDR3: CASTKSGLADEQYF

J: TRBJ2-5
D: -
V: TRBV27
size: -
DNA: TGTGCCTCAAAAAGGGCGCTAGGACAAGAGACCCAGTACTTC
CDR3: CASKRALGQETQYF

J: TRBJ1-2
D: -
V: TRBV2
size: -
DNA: TGTGCCAGCAGTGGGCTCCCCGGGACGTATGGCTACACCTTC
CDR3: CASSGLPGTYGYTF

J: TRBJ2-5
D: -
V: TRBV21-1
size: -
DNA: TGTGCCAGGGGCGTGCCAGCAGCAAAAAGGAAGACCCAAGAGACCCAGTACTTC
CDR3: CARGVPAAKRKTQETQYF

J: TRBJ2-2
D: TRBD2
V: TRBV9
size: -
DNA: TGTGCCAGCAGCGTACGGAGCGGGAGGAAAACCGGGGAGCTGTTTTTT
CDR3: CASSVRSGRKTGELFF

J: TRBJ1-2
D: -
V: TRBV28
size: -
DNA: TGTGCCAGCAGTTTGGGCCACCAAAGAAACTCCTATGGCTACACCTTC
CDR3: CASSLGHQRNSYGYTF

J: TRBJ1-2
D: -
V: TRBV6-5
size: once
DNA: TGTGCCAGCAGGCAAGCGGAGGGAGGCTACACCTTC
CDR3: CASRQAEGGYTF

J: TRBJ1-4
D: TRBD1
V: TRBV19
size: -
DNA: TGTGCCAGTAGTGAGCAGGGGGCGCGAGGCCTGTTTTTT
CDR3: CASSEQGARGLFF

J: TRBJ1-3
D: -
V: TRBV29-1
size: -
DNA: TGCAGCGTTGCCCATCAAGGACCTGGAAACACCATATATTTT
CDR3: CSVAHQGPGNTIYF

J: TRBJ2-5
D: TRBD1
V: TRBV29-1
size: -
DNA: TGCAGCGTTGAAGGAACAGGGGCGGTGGAGACCCAGTACTTC
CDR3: CSVEGTGAVETQYF

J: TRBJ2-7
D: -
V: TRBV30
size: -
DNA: TGTGCCTGGAGTGGGCCTTCGCTAGGCGAGCAGTACTTC
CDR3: CAWSGPSLGEQYF

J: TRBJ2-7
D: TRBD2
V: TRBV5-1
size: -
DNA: TGCGCCAGCAGCTTGGATACGGGAGGGCCCCTCGCGAACCATAAGTACTTC
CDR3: CASSLDTGGPLANHKYF

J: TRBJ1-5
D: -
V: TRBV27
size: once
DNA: TGTGCCAGCAGTCCACCCCCACACAGGCCCGGGCAGCCCCAGCATTTT
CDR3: CASSPPPHRPGQPQHF

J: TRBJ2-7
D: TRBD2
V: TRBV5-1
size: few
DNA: TGCGCCAGCAGCCCCGGGACTACAACCTACGAGCAGTACTTC
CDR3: CASSPGTTTYEQYF

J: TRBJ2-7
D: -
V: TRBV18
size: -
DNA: TGTGCCAGCTCACCCGCTAGAAACTACGAGCAGTACTTC
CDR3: CASSPARNYEQYF

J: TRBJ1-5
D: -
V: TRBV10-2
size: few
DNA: TGCGCCAGCAGTACGTGGCCCGAAAATCAGCCCCAGCATTTT
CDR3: CASSTWPENQPQHF

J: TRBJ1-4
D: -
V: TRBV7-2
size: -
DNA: TGTGCCAGCAGCACCCGGGAAAAACTGTTTTTT
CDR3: CASSTREKLFF

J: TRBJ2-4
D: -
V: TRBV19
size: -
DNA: TGTGCCAGTAGTGATCTAGCCAAAAACATTCAGTACTTC
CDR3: CASSDLAKNIQYF

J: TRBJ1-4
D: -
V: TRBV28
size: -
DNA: TGTGCCAGCAAAATTACAGGGAGAGATGAAAAACTGTTTTTT
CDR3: CASKITGRDEKLFF

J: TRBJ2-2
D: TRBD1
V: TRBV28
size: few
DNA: TGTGCCAGCAGTTTACCGGGGACAGTGGCGGAGAACACCGGGGAGCTGTTTTTT
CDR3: CASSLPGTVAENTGELFF

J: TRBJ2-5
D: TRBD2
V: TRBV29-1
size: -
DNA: TGCAGCGTTGATGATAGCGGGAGGGCCGGAGAGACCCAGTACTTC
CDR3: CSVDDSGRAGETQYF

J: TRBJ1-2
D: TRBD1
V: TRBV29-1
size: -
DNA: TGCAGCGTTGGAGAGACAGGGGCGCCGGTTATCTACACCTTC
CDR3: CSVGETGAPVIYTF

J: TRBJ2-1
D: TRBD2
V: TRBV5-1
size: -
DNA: TGCGCCAGCAGCTTGGAGGCTAGCGGGACTTACAATGAGCAGTTCTTC
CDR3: CASSLEASGTYNEQFF

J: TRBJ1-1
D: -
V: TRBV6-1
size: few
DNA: TGTGCCAGCAGCCCCAGGGGATGGACTGAAGCTTTCTTT
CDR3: CASSPRGWTEAFF

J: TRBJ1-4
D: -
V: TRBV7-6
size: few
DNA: TGTGCCAGCAGCCGGAGGTCGACAACTAATGAAAAACTGTTTTTT
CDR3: CASSRRSTTNEKLFF

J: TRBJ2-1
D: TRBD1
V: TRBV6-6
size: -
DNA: TGTGCCAGCAGTTATCCGGGACAGGGGTACAATGAGCAGTTCTTC
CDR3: CASSYPGQGYNEQFF

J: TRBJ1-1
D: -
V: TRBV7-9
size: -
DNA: TGTGCCAGCAGCTTAACGTTAGGGGCTTTCTTT
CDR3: CASSLTLGAFF

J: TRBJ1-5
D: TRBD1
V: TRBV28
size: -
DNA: TGTGCCAGCAGTTTCCAGACAGGGTTGGGAGTGGGGGGTTACAATCAGCCCCAGCATTTT
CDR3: CASSFQTGLGVGGYNQPQHF

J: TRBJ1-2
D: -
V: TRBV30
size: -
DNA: TGTGCCTGGAGTACCCCGACCGGGATCTATGGCTACACCTTC
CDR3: CAWSTPTGIYGYTF

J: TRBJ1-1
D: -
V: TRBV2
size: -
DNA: TGTGCCAGCAGTGCGCGACAGCTCAAGAACACTGAAGCTTTCTTT
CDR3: CASSARQLKNTEAFF

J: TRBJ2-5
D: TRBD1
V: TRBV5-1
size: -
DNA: TGCGCCAGCAGCCCGCCCGACAGGGGAGAGACCCAGTACTTC
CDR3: CASSPPDRGETQYF

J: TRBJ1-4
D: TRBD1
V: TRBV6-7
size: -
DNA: TGTGCCAGCAGTTACTCCCCGACAGGGGGCGCTCGGGAAAAACTGTTTTTT
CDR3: CASSYSPTGGAREKLFF

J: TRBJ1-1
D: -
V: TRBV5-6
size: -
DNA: TGTGCCAGCAGCGCGGGACGGATGAACACTGAAGCTTTCTTT
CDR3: CASSAGRMNTEAFF

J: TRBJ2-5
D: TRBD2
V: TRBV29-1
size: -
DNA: TGCAGCGTTCTGAGGAGCGGGAGGGCCGTTGAGACCCAGTACTTC
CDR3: CSVLRSGRAVETQYF

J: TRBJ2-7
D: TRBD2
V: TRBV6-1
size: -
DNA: TGTGCCAGCAGACCGGGTAGCGGGAGAAACGAGCAGTACTTC
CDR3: CASRPGSGRNEQYF